What follows is one T cell receptor beta chain and its context. Its target is unknown. The donors were all Caucasian adults (living in Nashville, Tennessee). About 90 million PBMCs per unsorted sample were used for genomic DNA. The sample originates from a study of shared clonotypes between healthy human individuals. Trimming left V 0 bases short and J 1 base short, with 7 bases between. There are 15 residues in the CDR3. The germline V gene has CDR1 SGHAT and CDR2 FQNNGV. Method: immunoSEQ multiplex PCR; TCRdb's copy keeps in-frame clones and lacks some. The sample has around 500,000 clones, approximately 80% seen once. Broader study findings: Sequencing depth was expected to influence donor clonotype sharing.

This chain uses TRBV11-2 with TRBJ2-1; TRBD2 is a possible D gene (5 bases). Sequenced input: PBMCs. This receptor was identified in a woman aged 40 to 50 in good health. Some clones in this sample may be carry-over from other donors' samples. DNA of the CDR3: TGTGCCAGCAGCTTAGAGTCGGGGTCCTACAATGAGCAGTTCTTC. It yields the protein CASSLESGSYNEQFF.